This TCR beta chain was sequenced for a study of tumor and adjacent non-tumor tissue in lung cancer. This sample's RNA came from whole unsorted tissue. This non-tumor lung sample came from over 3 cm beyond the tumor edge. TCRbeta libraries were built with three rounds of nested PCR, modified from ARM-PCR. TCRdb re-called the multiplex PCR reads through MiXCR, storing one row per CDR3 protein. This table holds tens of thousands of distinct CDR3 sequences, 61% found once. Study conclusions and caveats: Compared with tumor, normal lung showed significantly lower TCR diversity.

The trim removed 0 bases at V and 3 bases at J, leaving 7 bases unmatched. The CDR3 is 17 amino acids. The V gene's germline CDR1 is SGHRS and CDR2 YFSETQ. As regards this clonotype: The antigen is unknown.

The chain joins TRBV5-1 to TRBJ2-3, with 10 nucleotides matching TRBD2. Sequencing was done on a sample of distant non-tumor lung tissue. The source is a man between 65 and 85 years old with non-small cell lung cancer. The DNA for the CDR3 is TGCGCCAGCAGCTTGGATAGCGGGAGGACCGGGACAGATACGCAGTATTTT. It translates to CASSLDSGRTGTDTQYF.